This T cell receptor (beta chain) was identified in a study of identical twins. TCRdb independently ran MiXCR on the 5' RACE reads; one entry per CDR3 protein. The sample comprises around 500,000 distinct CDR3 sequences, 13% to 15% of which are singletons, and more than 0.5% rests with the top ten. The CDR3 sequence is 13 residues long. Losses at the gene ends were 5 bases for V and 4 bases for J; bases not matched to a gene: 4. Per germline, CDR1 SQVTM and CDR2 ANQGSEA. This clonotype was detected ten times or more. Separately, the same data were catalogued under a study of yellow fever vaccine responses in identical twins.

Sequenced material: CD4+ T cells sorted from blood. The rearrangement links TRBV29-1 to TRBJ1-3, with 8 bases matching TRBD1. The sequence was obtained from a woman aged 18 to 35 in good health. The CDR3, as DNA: TGCAGCGTTATTTGGACAGGGGGAAACACCATATATTTT. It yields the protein CSVIWTGGNTIYF. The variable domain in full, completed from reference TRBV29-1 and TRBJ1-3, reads SAVISQKPSRDICQRGTSLTIQCQVDSQVTMMFWYRQQPGQSLTLIATANQGSEATYESGFVIDKFPISRPNLTFSTLTVSNMSPEDSSIYLCSVIWTGGNTIYFGEGSWLTVV.